This is a list of T cell receptor beta chains from one sample in a study of T cell changes during pregnancy in multiple sclerosis. Method: immunoSEQ multiplex PCR; TCRdb's copy keeps in-frame clones and lacks some. Seen here are over 85,000 clones, 91% observed once, and the top ten hold over 1.5%. The sample here was peripheral blood, taken after pregnancy. These receptors originate from a female donor in good health, enrolled as a control in a pregnancy study. Both conserved end residues are part of each CDR3. D genes are given only for firm matches. Only part of the rows carry a size: once, few, many, or a class if the clone is expanded.

>TRBV4-3|TRBJ1-2|NA|NA
CASSQEKESGHDGYTF
TGCGCCAGCAGCCAAGAAAAGGAGTCGGGACATGATGGCTACACCTTC
>TRBV5-1|TRBJ2-1|TRBD2|NA
CASMSTSGVGEQFF
TGCGCCAGCATGTCGACTAGCGGGGTCGGTGAGCAGTTCTTC
>TRBV25-1|TRBJ2-2|TRBD2|NA
CASSEWGGRSGELFF
TGTGCCAGCAGTGAATGGGGGGGTAGAAGCGGGGAGCTGTTTTTT
>TRBV7-9|TRBJ2-5|TRBD2|NA
CASSLVAGVQETQYF
TGTGCCAGCAGCTTAGTAGCGGGGGTGCAAGAGACCCAGTACTTC
>TRBV7-2|TRBJ2-1|TRBD1|NA
CASSFGQGYNEQFF
TGTGCCAGCAGCTTCGGACAGGGTTACAATGAGCAGTTCTTC
>TRBV5-1|TRBJ1-4|TRBD1|NA
CASSLATGGYWETNEKLFF
TGCGCCAGCAGCTTGGCCACAGGGGGCTATTGGGAAACTAATGAAAAACTGTTTTTT
>TRBV6-4|TRBJ2-3|TRBD1|NA
CASSDRGLSTDTQYF
TGTGCCAGCAGCGACAGGGGACTTAGCACAGATACGCAGTATTTT
>TRBV13|TRBJ2-3|TRBD2|once
CASSLGAALSGGRADTQYF
TGTGCCAGCAGCTTAGGCGCCGCCCTTAGCGGGGGGAGGGCAGATACGCAGTATTTT
>TRBV7-9|TRBJ1-2|NA|NA
CANDGQRGGYTF
TGTGCCAACGACGGACAGAGGGGTGGCTACACCTTC
>TRBV9|TRBJ2-7|NA|NA
CASSGWTEAEQYF
TGTGCCAGCAGCGGGTGGACAGAGGCCGAGCAGTACTTC
>TRBV11-2|TRBJ2-2|NA|NA
CASSSQPGDTGELFF
TGTGCCAGCAGCTCCCAGCCCGGGGACACCGGGGAGCTGTTTTTT
>TRBV7-7|TRBJ2-3|NA|NA
CASSLGDRSTDTQYF
TGTGCTAGCAGCTTAGGAGACAGGAGCACAGATACGCAGTATTTT
>TRBV11-2|TRBJ2-2|NA|NA
CASSSTKLNTGELFF
TGTGCCAGCAGCTCGACAAAACTCAACACCGGGGAGCTGTTTTTT
>TRBV7-3|TRBJ2-3|NA|NA
CASRGGASDTQYF
TGTGCCAGCCGGGGCGGGGCTTCAGATACGCAGTATTTT
>TRBV5-8|TRBJ2-3|TRBD2|NA
CASSFGLAGGDTQYF
TGTGCCAGCAGCTTTGGTCTAGCGGGGGGAGATACGCAGTATTTT